The source of this T cell receptor beta chain is a study of cytomegalovirus exposure and HLA in healthy donors. Study in general: A prior study identified 117 million unique TCR beta sequences from around 180 million T cells.

Study-wide results and caveats: The records held CMV serostatus as the only immune exposure information. Indistinguishable V segments such as TRBV6-2 and TRBV6-3 were excluded.

In germline, CDR1 is SGHRS, CDR2 YFSETQ. V was pared by 4 bases and J by 0 bases, with 14 bases between. The CDR3 length is 15 residues. A remark on this clone: Antigen unknown.

Both 60 Vbeta primers and 13 Jbeta primers went into the PCR. Repertoires were generated with immunoSEQ multiplex PCR, while TCRdb's copy carries only in-frame clones and drops some. Of approximately 170,000 clones in the sample, around 76% were seen once. The chain links TRBV5-1 to TRBJ2-7; tentative D call: TRBD1 (7 bases). Material: PBMCs. This sequence originates from a man between 35 and 55 years old in good health and CMV-seronegative. CDR3 DNA sequence: TGCGCCAGCAGCCGGGGGACAGCCAGCTCCTACGAGCAGTACGTC. It yields the protein CASSRGTASSYEQYV.